This T cell receptor beta chain derives from a study of T cells in Graves' hyperthyroidism and ophthalmopathy. General study findings and limits: Researchers report that a 13 V-J model separated ophthalmopathy from stable hyperthyroidism.

TCR beta CDR3 sequences were amplified from RNA transcripts. Primed by the HTBI set, a first-round RT-PCR was run on the TCR CDR3. One entry per CDR3 protein, called by TCRdb with MiXCR from the multiplex PCR reads. The table includes around 300,000 distinct CDR3 sequences, approximately 14% detected once. Patients aged 18 to 65 had newly diagnosed hyperthyroidism that had lasted under 2 months. Clinicians diagnosed patients from clinical symptoms, serum thyroxine and TRAb, thyroid ultrasound and orbital computed tomography. For this clonotype: Its antigen is not known.

CDR1 is SEHNR and CDR2 is FQNEAQ in the germline V gene (reference sequence). The CDR3 spans 17 residues. V lost 2 bases, J lost 1 base, and 7 bases stayed unmatched. The sample taken for sequencing was blood. The chain is built from TRBV7-9 and TRBJ2-2; 7 bases match TRBD1. The origin of this receptor is a woman between 40 and 50 years old with Graves' hyperthyroidism. Here the CDR3 reads CASSLPYRGLNTGELFF. CDR3 nucleotide sequence: TGTGCCAGCAGCTTACCCTACAGGGGCCTGAACACCGGGGAGCTGTTTTTT.